This is a list of T cell receptor beta chains from one sample in a study of T-cell reconstitution after alpha-beta-depleted transplantation in children. TCRdb fed the PCR reads into MiXCR, producing one record per CDR3 protein. The sample holds a few hundred thousand distinct CDR3 sequences, about 16% seen once. This sample comprised PBMCs from the stem cell graft donor, obtained from the stem cell graft. The receptors here all came from a human donor who donated a stem cell graft to a child with acute lymphoblastic leukemia. Both conserved end residues are trimmed from each CDR3. Size tells how often a clone was seen (once, few, many) or the class of an expanded clone, and some rows leave it out.

cdr3_length: 17
clone_size: NA
v_call: TRBV29-1
j_call: TRBJ2-6
cdr3_aa: SARTHESGKDSGANVLT

cdr3_length: 13
clone_size: NA
v_call: TRBV3-1
j_call: TRBJ1-5
cdr3_aa: ASSQGGWGDQPQH

cdr3_length: 13
clone_size: few
v_call: TRBV6-1
j_call: TRBJ1-6
cdr3_aa: ASLQMRSYNSPLH

cdr3_length: 11
clone_size: few
v_call: TRBV20-1
j_call: TRBJ1-1
cdr3_aa: SAGRGPNTEAF

cdr3_length: 16
clone_size: NA
v_call: TRBV7-9
j_call: TRBJ1-2
cdr3_aa: ASSTAILTGRGGYGYT

cdr3_length: 19
clone_size: few
v_call: TRBV11-3
j_call: TRBJ2-1
cdr3_aa: ASSSLGVGWGLAASYNEQF

cdr3_length: 14
clone_size: few
v_call: TRBV9
j_call: TRBJ2-1
cdr3_aa: ASSVVSIGLSSEQF

cdr3_length: 10
clone_size: few
v_call: TRBV12-5
j_call: TRBJ2-1
cdr3_aa: ASGFLYNEQF

cdr3_length: 12
clone_size: few
v_call: TRBV15
j_call: TRBJ2-7
cdr3_aa: ATSRGQGPYEQY

cdr3_length: 14
clone_size: NA
v_call: TRBV13
j_call: TRBJ1-1
cdr3_aa: ASSLVQGRGGTEAF

cdr3_length: 13
clone_size: many
v_call: TRBV5-1
j_call: TRBJ1-4
cdr3_aa: ASSFLRDGGEKLF

cdr3_length: 13
clone_size: NA
v_call: TRBV5-1
j_call: TRBJ2-1
cdr3_aa: ASSLTGHSYNEQF

cdr3_length: 11
clone_size: few
v_call: TRBV20-1
j_call: TRBJ2-5
cdr3_aa: SARAHRGETQY

cdr3_length: 16
clone_size: NA
v_call: TRBV4-1
j_call: TRBJ2-1
cdr3_aa: ASSQGLAGRSSYNEQF

cdr3_length: 15
clone_size: NA
v_call: TRBV5-1
j_call: TRBJ2-5
cdr3_aa: ASSQGASGNSGETQY

cdr3_length: 13
clone_size: NA
v_call: TRBV21-1
j_call: TRBJ2-3
cdr3_aa: ASEGLAVLTDTQY

cdr3_length: 13
clone_size: few
v_call: TRBV20-1
j_call: TRBJ2-7
cdr3_aa: SAMNQRSYSYEQY

cdr3_length: 12
clone_size: NA
v_call: TRBV6-5
j_call: TRBJ2-4
cdr3_aa: ASSYWGAKNIQY

cdr3_length: 11
clone_size: NA
v_call: TRBV12-3/TRBV12-4
j_call: TRBJ2-4
cdr3_aa: ASSLSAKNIQY

cdr3_length: 9
clone_size: few
v_call: TRBV28
j_call: TRBJ2-7
cdr3_aa: ASSLSGVEY

cdr3_length: 10
clone_size: few
v_call: TRBV10-2
j_call: TRBJ2-7
cdr3_aa: ASSDLGGEQY

cdr3_length: 12
clone_size: few
v_call: TRBV13
j_call: TRBJ2-7
cdr3_aa: ASSQREIAYEQY

cdr3_length: 13
clone_size: few
v_call: TRBV27
j_call: TRBJ2-5
cdr3_aa: ASSFAGGLQETQY

cdr3_length: 14
clone_size: NA
v_call: TRBV5-1
j_call: TRBJ2-3
cdr3_aa: ASSPGLAGRTDTQY

cdr3_length: 11
clone_size: few
v_call: TRBV7-3
j_call: TRBJ2-7
cdr3_aa: ASTLPGLTEQY

cdr3_length: 12
clone_size: few
v_call: TRBV29-1
j_call: TRBJ2-7
cdr3_aa: SVRDRRSRDEQY

cdr3_length: 14
clone_size: NA
v_call: TRBV20-1
j_call: TRBJ2-5
cdr3_aa: SARQYLAGPAETQY

cdr3_length: 8
clone_size: NA
v_call: TRBV7-9
j_call: TRBJ1-1
cdr3_aa: ATSYTEAF

cdr3_length: 10
clone_size: NA
v_call: TRBV29-1
j_call: TRBJ2-7
cdr3_aa: SVEDITYEQY

cdr3_length: 16
clone_size: few
v_call: TRBV6-5
j_call: TRBJ1-1
cdr3_aa: ASSYTSRGLGVGTEAF

cdr3_length: 11
clone_size: NA
v_call: TRBV9
j_call: TRBJ1-4
cdr3_aa: ASSVNGDEKLF

cdr3_length: 10
clone_size: few
v_call: TRBV20-1
j_call: TRBJ2-1
cdr3_aa: SGGRDHNEQF

cdr3_length: 14
clone_size: NA
v_call: TRBV20-1
j_call: TRBJ1-5
cdr3_aa: SARARTGYSNQPQH

cdr3_length: 13
clone_size: NA
v_call: TRBV2
j_call: TRBJ1-5
cdr3_aa: ASSPEGLSNQPQH

cdr3_length: 13
clone_size: few
v_call: TRBV20-1
j_call: TRBJ2-4
cdr3_aa: SVSTGTGFKNIQY

cdr3_length: 11
clone_size: few
v_call: TRBV19
j_call: TRBJ2-2
cdr3_aa: ASSIPGTGELF

cdr3_length: 10
clone_size: few
v_call: TRBV12-3/TRBV12-4
j_call: TRBJ2-7
cdr3_aa: ASTYGGREQY

cdr3_length: 14
clone_size: once
v_call: TRBV7-8
j_call: TRBJ1-5
cdr3_aa: ASRRQGARGNQPQH

cdr3_length: 11
clone_size: once
v_call: TRBV6-5
j_call: TRBJ2-5
cdr3_aa: ASSFQGKETQY

cdr3_length: 13
clone_size: NA
v_call: TRBV5-1
j_call: TRBJ2-7
cdr3_aa: ASSLEGQLFYEQY

cdr3_length: 11
clone_size: NA
v_call: TRBV12-3/TRBV12-4
j_call: TRBJ1-2
cdr3_aa: ASSFGQGNGYT

cdr3_length: 14
clone_size: NA
v_call: TRBV9
j_call: TRBJ2-6
cdr3_aa: ASSPGGISGANGLT

cdr3_length: 9
clone_size: NA
v_call: TRBV30
j_call: TRBJ1-1
cdr3_aa: AWSVNTEAF

cdr3_length: 14
clone_size: few
v_call: TRBV15
j_call: TRBJ1-4
cdr3_aa: ATSRDLWKTNEKLF

cdr3_length: 13
clone_size: few
v_call: TRBV12-3/TRBV12-4
j_call: TRBJ2-7
cdr3_aa: ASRLGLAGAYEQY

cdr3_length: 11
clone_size: few
v_call: TRBV29-1
j_call: TRBJ2-7
cdr3_aa: SVDGHPTYEQY

cdr3_length: 13
clone_size: few
v_call: TRBV10-3
j_call: TRBJ1-1
cdr3_aa: AISESQVLNTEAF

cdr3_length: 12
clone_size: NA
v_call: TRBV5-1
j_call: TRBJ1-4
cdr3_aa: ASSLDRVDEKLF

cdr3_length: 11
clone_size: few
v_call: TRBV3-1
j_call: TRBJ1-2
cdr3_aa: ASSQQGSGGYT

cdr3_length: 13
clone_size: few
v_call: TRBV7-9
j_call: TRBJ2-1
cdr3_aa: ASSPRGDSINEQF

cdr3_length: 13
clone_size: NA
v_call: TRBV18
j_call: TRBJ1-2
cdr3_aa: ASSPTFQDVYGYT

cdr3_length: 14
clone_size: many
v_call: TRBV29-1
j_call: TRBJ2-7
cdr3_aa: SVEVALAGYSYEQY

cdr3_length: 12
clone_size: few
v_call: TRBV27
j_call: TRBJ1-4
cdr3_aa: ASSPGQGVPKLF

cdr3_length: 13
clone_size: NA
v_call: TRBV7-7
j_call: TRBJ2-2
cdr3_aa: ASSLGRGATGELF

cdr3_length: 14
clone_size: NA
v_call: TRBV12-3/TRBV12-4
j_call: TRBJ2-7
cdr3_aa: ASSSQLTGAAYEQY

cdr3_length: 16
clone_size: few
v_call: TRBV4-1
j_call: TRBJ2-1
cdr3_aa: ASSSPAGLAGGDNEQF

cdr3_length: 16
clone_size: NA
v_call: TRBV15
j_call: TRBJ2-5
cdr3_aa: ATSRVRRTSGFQETQY

cdr3_length: 11
clone_size: NA
v_call: TRBV15
j_call: TRBJ2-7
cdr3_aa: ATSRADLYEQY

cdr3_length: 12
clone_size: few
v_call: TRBV20-1
j_call: TRBJ2-7
cdr3_aa: SARDTTSGSEQY

cdr3_length: 12
clone_size: NA
v_call: TRBV29-1
j_call: TRBJ2-7
cdr3_aa: SVEDSGEGYEQY